Each of the 2 T cell receptor beta chains below was sequenced from the same sample in a study of shared clonotypes between healthy human individuals. Using immunoSEQ multiplex PCR, the repertoire was profiled, and TCRdb retains in-frame clones only, with some absent. The repertoire holds 650,000 to 700,000 clones, with roughly 87% as singletons. Sequenced sample: memory CD8+ T cells from PBMCs. Indicated subset: CD45RO+ cells pooled with CCR7-negative TemRA cells. These receptors originate from a man aged 18 to 29 in good health. Some clones in this sample may be carry-over from other donors' samples.

The chain joins TRBV7-9 to TRBJ1-1, with 7 bases matching TRBD1. Germline V lookup: CDR1 SEHNR, CDR2 FQNEAQ (reference sequence). The CDR3 sequence is 14 residues long. V was clipped by 5 bases and J by 4 bases; unmatched bases: 7. The CDR3 here is CASSQGDSGTEAFF. For the CDR3, the DNA is TGTGCCAGCAGCCAGGGGGATTCCGGCACTGAAGCTTTCTTT.

The V gene is TRBV7-9, the J gene TRBJ2-1; no clear D gene. CDR1 is SEHNR, CDR2 FQNEAQ, per germline (reference sequence). This CDR3 contains 13 residues. Trimming removed 5 bases from V and 3 bases from J, with 8 bases in between. In DNA, the CDR3 is TGTGCCAGCAGCCAATTGGACTACAATGAGCAGTTCTTC. Translating it yields CASSQLDYNEQFF.